Shown below are 28 T cell receptor beta chains from a single sample sequenced in a study of blood T cell repertoires in COVID-19. Some clones are missing from TCRdb's copy, which holds only in-frame ones; the method was immunoSEQ multiplex PCR. The table lists around 160,000 clones, approximately 95% of them singletons, with less than 2% in the top ten. Sample: peripheral blood. These receptors originate from a woman aged 55-75 years with COVID-19, enrolled during active disease.

This clone was observed a single time. The chain has TRBV30 and TRBJ1-2, with D possibly matching TRBD1 (6 bases). V lost 3 bases and J 0 bases, leaving 11 bases between the germline ends. The germline CDR1 and CDR2 sequences are GTSNPN and SVGIG (reference sequence). The CDR3 extends over 14 amino acids. DNA for the CDR3: TGTGCCTGGAGATTACAGGGTACTAACTATGGCTACACCTTC. This codes for CAWRLQGTNYGYTF.

Of note for this clone: Other DNA variants within this sample encode the same CDR3. The chain carries TRBV9 and TRBJ1-1; D ambiguous. Looked up from germline, CDR1 is SGDLS and CDR2 is YYNGEE. V was shortened by 1 base and J by 4 bases, with 8 bases between the two germline ends. The CDR3 totals 13 residues. CDR3 loop: CASSVRGGTEAFF. DNA for the CDR3: TGTGCCAGCAGCGTACGGGGAGGCACTGAAGCTTTCTTT.

This clone is a singleton in its sample. V and J are TRBV19 and TRBJ2-5; possibly TRBD1 for D (6 bases). V shed 4 bases and J shed 3 bases, with 12 bases lying between them. Germline values: CDR1 LNHDA, CDR2 SQIVND (reference sequence). This CDR3 region has 14 residues. The chain's CDR3 is CASSKFRTEETQYF. In nucleotides, the CDR3 is TGTGCCAGTAGTAAGTTCCGGACAGAAGAGACCCAGTACTTC.

This rearrangement joins TRBV9 to TRBJ2-2, with 12 nucleotides matching TRBD2. The germline V gene has CDR1 SGDLS and CDR2 YYNGEE. V shed 0 bases, J shed 0 bases, and the junction held 12 bases outside the gene matches. The CDR3 is 21 amino acids. CDR3 bases: TGTGCCAGCAGCGTAGCCCCCCTAGCGGGGGGGCCGTGGGCGAACACCGGGGAGCTGTTTTTT. Protein sequence: CASSVAPLAGGPWANTGELFF. The whole variable domain, remainder taken from reference TRBV9 and TRBJ2-2, is DSGVTQTPKHLITATGQRVTLRCSPRSGDLSVYWYQQSLDQGLQFLIQYYNGEERAKGNILERFSAQQFPDLHSELNLSSLELGDSALYFCASSVAPLAGGPWANTGELFFGEGSRLTVL.

The chain has TRBV7-9 and TRBJ1-1, with D perhaps TRBD1 (6 bases). Germline CDR1 SEHNR, CDR2 FQNEAQ (reference sequence). This CDR3 contains 14 residues. Trimming cost V 6 bases and J 4 bases, with 15 bases left between them. The CDR3 coding sequence is TGTGCCAGCAGTCACAGGGTTTGGGGCACTGAAGCTTTCTTT. It translates to CASSHRVWGTEAFF.

This chain connects TRBV19 to TRBJ1-2, with D hard to call. Germline CDR1 and CDR2: LNHDA and SQIVND (reference sequence). The CDR3 consists of 15 residues. Trimming left V 3 bases short and J 4 bases short, with 15 bases between. Here the CDR3 reads CASSIFPPPSYGYTF. The DNA for the CDR3 is TGTGCCAGTAGTATTTTTCCCCCTCCTTCCTATGGCTACACCTTC.

The chain uses TRBV7-8 and TRBJ1-1, with TRBD1 matching 12 bases. The CDR3 loop spans 16 amino acids. In germline, CDR1 is SGHVS, CDR2 FQNEAQ. After removal of 6 bases from V and 2 bases from J, the junction contained 7 bases not matched to a gene. CDR3: CASRPWDRGRNTEAFF. CDR3 in DNA: TGTGCCAGCAGACCTTGGGACAGGGGGCGCAACACTGAAGCTTTCTTT.

The rearrangement joins TRBV12-5 to TRBJ1-4; weak D call: TRBD1 (5 bases). Trimming removed 5 bases at V and 8 bases at J, with 18 bases between. Per the germline V gene, CDR1 is LGHNT and CDR2 is FRNRAP. The CDR3 length is 15 residues. For the CDR3, the DNA is TGTGCTAGTGGTCCTACAACGGGACTGAACGAAAAACTGTTTTTT. Translation gives CASGPTTGLNEKLFF.

This chain joins TRBV12-5 and TRBJ2-1; TRBD1 is a possible D gene (6 bases). The V and J ends lost 0 bases and 6 bases respectively, with 9 bases between them. The V gene's germline CDR1 is LGHNT and CDR2 FRNRAP. The CDR3 loop spans 14 amino acids. The DNA for the CDR3 is TGTGCTAGTGGTTTGGTACAAGGGGGCAATGAGCAGTTCTTC. This translates into CASGLVQGGNEQFF.

This chain connects TRBV11-3 to TRBJ1-3; the match to TRBD1 covers 7 bases. Germline assignment: CDR1 SGHNT and CDR2 YENEEA. The CDR3 loop spans 16 amino acids. The V and J ends lost 5 bases and 0 bases, in that order; junction bases with no gene match: 7. This CDR3 reads CASSPRQGSSGNTIYF. In DNA, the CDR3 is TGTGCCAGCAGCCCACGACAGGGTTCCTCTGGAAACACCATATATTTT.

This clone was picked up a small number of times. This chain uses TRBV6-5 with TRBJ1-6; D gene uncertain. The germline V gene encodes CDR1 MNHEY and CDR2 SVGAGI. This CDR3 contains 15 residues. V was cut by 0 bases and J by 7 bases, with 10 bases left in between. CDR3 sequence: CASSYSIPQNSPLHF. CDR3 DNA: TGTGCCAGCAGTTACTCGATTCCTCAGAATTCACCCCTCCACTTT.

The genes are TRBV3-1 (or the pseudogene TRBV3-2) and TRBJ1-2; D uncertain. Between the trimmed V and J ends, which lost 0 bases and 8 bases, there was a span of 16 bases. The V gene's germline CDR1 is LGHDT and CDR2 YNNKEL (reference sequence). This CDR3 spans 15 amino acids. CDR3 in amino acids: CASSQDLAFHQGYTF. For the CDR3, the DNA is TGTGCCAGCAGCCAAGATTTGGCCTTCCATCAAGGCTACACCTTC.

CDR3 DNA sequence: TGTGCCAGCATGACAGCCAACCAAGAGACCCAGTACTTC. Translating it yields CASMTANQETQYF. The chain is built from TRBV3-1 (or the pseudogene TRBV3-2) and TRBJ2-5, with TRBD1 as a possible D gene (5 bases). This CDR3 contains 13 residues. Germline CDR1 and CDR2: LGHDT and YNNKEL (reference sequence). Trimming took off 7 bases at V and 0 bases at J, with 9 bases between the two ends.

The chain carries TRBV7-2 and TRBJ1-2, with 8 bases matching TRBD1. With V trimmed by 0 bases and J by 8 bases, 8 bases remained unmatched. Germline CDR1 and CDR2: SGHTA and FQGNSA. This CDR3 is 15 amino acids long. Written as DNA, the CDR3 is TGTGCCAGCAGCTTAGCTGGTGACAGGGGTTGGGGCTACACCTTC. Its translation is CASSLAGDRGWGYTF.

V gene TRBV2 combines with J gene TRBJ2-7, with D hard to call. V dropped 2 bases and J dropped 10 bases, with 12 bases sitting between them. Germline CDR1 is SNHLY and CDR2 is FYNNEI. This CDR3 spans 12 amino acids. CDR3 protein: CASSEIEPFQYF. DNA of the CDR3: TGTGCCAGCAGTGAAATAGAGCCATTCCAGTACTTC. The entire variable domain, with the rest obtained from reference TRBV2 and TRBJ2-7, is as follows: EPEVTQTPSHQVTQMGQEVILRCVPISNHLYFYWYRQILGQKVEFLVSFYNNEISEKSEIFDDQFSVERPDGSNFTLKIRSTKLEDSAMYFCASSEIEPFQYFGPGTRLTVT.

The rearrangement links TRBV7-2 to TRBJ2-7; 11 bases are shared with TRBD1. Germline assignment: CDR1 SGHTA and CDR2 FQGNSA. After removal of 4 bases from V and 6 bases from J, the junction contained 5 bases not matched to a gene. This CDR3 has 14 amino acids. The CDR3 loop reads CASSWDRGSGEQYF. In DNA, the CDR3 is TGTGCCAGCAGCTGGGACAGGGGGTCAGGCGAGCAGTACTTC.

This clone was seen only a few times. This chain links TRBV6-6 with TRBJ2-2; 8 bases fit TRBD2. Trimming cost V 4 bases and J 1 base; bases outside gene matches: 5. The CDR3 loop spans 16 amino acids. The germline gives CDR1 MNHNY, CDR2 SVGAGI (reference sequence). The CDR3 coding sequence is TGTGCCAGCAGTTCCAATAGCGGGAAGAACACCGGGGAGCTGTTTTTT. As protein: CASSSNSGKNTGELFF.

The chain recombines TRBV6-5 with TRBJ2-3; D gene uncertain. The V end was cut by 0 bases, the J end by 9 bases, with 10 bases between. CDR1 is MNHEY and CDR2 is SVGAGI in the germline V gene. There are 13 residues in the CDR3. CDR3 coding DNA: TGTGCCAGCAGTTACTCCAATGGCCCCACGCAGTATTTT. Protein: CASSYSNGPTQYF.

This clone was detected only a few times. The J gene is TRBJ1-1, the V gene TRBV1; TRBD1, the table's D call, was not compared with the DNA. TRBV1 is designated a pseudogene. The CDR3 has 14 amino acids. The DNA of the CDR3 is TGCACCAGCGCCCAGTCCAGGGCGAACACTGAAGCTTTCTTT. This codes for CTSAQSRANTEAFF.

The chain links TRBV10-3 to TRBJ2-2; TRBD1 is a possible D gene (5 bases). Trimming removed 0 bases at V and 4 bases at J, with 15 bases between. The CDR3 is 17 amino acids. Germline V gene lookup returns CDR1 ENHRY and CDR2 SYGVKD. In DNA, the CDR3 is TGTGCCATCAGTGAGTCCCCAGGGTCGAGAGGCACCGGGGAGCTGTTTTTT. Amino acid sequence: CAISESPGSRGTGELFF.

V gene TRBV18 combines with J gene TRBJ2-3, with 7 bases that match TRBD1. The V gene end was trimmed by 0 bases and the J gene end by 1 base; junction bases not matched to a gene: 10. The CDR3 covers 18 residues. Germline V gives CDR1 KGHSH, CDR2 LQKENI. CDR3 in amino acids: CASSPPFPWQGGTDTQYF. The CDR3 DNA sequence: TGTGCCAGCTCACCACCTTTTCCGTGGCAGGGGGGCACAGATACGCAGTATTTT.

The rearrangement links TRBV30 to TRBJ2-5; a weak D match, TRBD1 (6 bases). V was cut by 6 bases and J by 0 bases, with 20 bases left in between. CDR1 and CDR2 (germline): GTSNPN, SVGIG (reference sequence). CDR3 length: 16 amino acids. The CDR3 reads CACRQGTLLYQETQYF. The CDR3 nucleotides are TGTGCCTGCCGGCAGGGGACCTTACTGTACCAAGAGACCCAGTACTTC.

The V call is TRBV5-5, the J call TRBJ1-5; 8 bases line up with TRBD1. Germline loops: CDR1 SGHKS, CDR2 YYEKEE (reference sequence). The V gene end was trimmed by 3 bases and the J gene end by 2 bases; junction bases not matched to a gene: 10. The CDR3 contains 17 residues. CDR3 protein: CASSSGQGRYGNQPQHF. Here the CDR3 DNA reads TGTGCCAGCAGCTCAGGACAGGGCCGTTATGGCAATCAGCCCCAGCATTTT.

The rearrangement uses TRBV2 and TRBJ2-3, with TRBD2 matching 8 bases. Germline values: CDR1 SNHLY, CDR2 FYNNEI. The CDR3 contains 14 residues. Unmatched junction bases numbered 6, after V lost 7 bases and J lost 3 bases. The CDR3 DNA reads TGTGCCAGCACTAACGGGGGGGCGACAGATACGCAGTATTTT. This codes for CASTNGGATDTQYF.

The chain combines TRBV29-1 with TRBJ2-7; 11 positions agree with TRBD1. V was pared by 2 bases and J by 6 bases, with 6 bases of the junction left unmatched. CDR1 and CDR2 from the germline V gene are SQVTM and ANQGSEA. The CDR3 has 14 amino acids. Here the CDR3 reads CSVETTGTGGEQYF. The CDR3, as DNA: TGCAGCGTTGAAACAACCGGGACAGGGGGCGAGCAGTACTTC.

The chain carries TRBV10-3 and TRBJ1-3; 8 nucleotides align to TRBD1. The trim removed 10 bases at V and 0 bases at J, leaving 14 bases unmatched. The CDR3 extends over 17 amino acids. CDR1 is ENHRY and CDR2 is SYGVKD in the germline V gene. The CDR3 region has the DNA TGTGCCACTCGCCCCGGGACAGGAGTCAACTCTGGAAACACCATATATTTT. This encodes CATRPGTGVNSGNTIYF.

The chain couples TRBV18 to TRBJ2-6; 9 bases agree with TRBD1. This CDR3 is 24 amino acids long. CDR1 KGHSH and CDR2 LQKENI come from the germline V gene. V shed 3 bases and J 0 bases; nucleotides not matched to a gene: 24. CDR3 DNA sequence: TGTGCCAGCTCACCCGGCTCACTTTACAGGGGGCCAGGCATACTTCGCTCTGGGGCCAACGTCCTGACTTTC. Translating gives CASSPGSLYRGPGILRSGANVLTF. Full variable domain (remainder filled in from reference TRBV18 and TRBJ2-6): NAGVMQNPRHLVRRRGQEARLRCSPMKGHSHVYWYRQLPEEGLKFMVYLQKENIIDESGMPKERFSAEFPKEGPSILRIQQVVRGDSAAYFCASSPGSLYRGPGILRSGANVLTFGAGSRLTVL.

The J gene is TRBJ1-1, the V gene TRBV6-1, with D tentatively TRBD1 (5 bases). Germline-derived CDR1 and CDR2 are MNHNS and SASEGT. Trimming took 0 bases from V and 0 from J, leaving 14 bases between them. The CDR3 is made up of 17 amino acids. CDR3: CASSEAWTRTLNTEAFF. The CDR3 bases are TGTGCCAGCAGTGAAGCTTGGACACGTACATTGAACACTGAAGCTTTCTTT.